This T cell receptor (beta chain) stems from a study of blood T cells in healthy people across ages. The germline gives CDR1 SNHLY, CDR2 FYNNEI. Trimming pared 4 bases from V and 4 bases from J, leaving 10 bases between. CDR3 size: 13 residues. The second PCR ran about 6 to 12 cycles with a sample-barcoded 5' primer and J-beta primers. Sequencing recovered at least 2.5 million CDR3-containing paired-end reads from each sample. Each CDR3 protein is one row after TCRdb ran MiXCR on the 5' RACE reads. Of some 890,000 distinct CDR3 sequences in the sample, about 28% are singletons; the top ten hold 10%. The same sample was also used in a study of T cells of mothers and their children. Per that paper: Whether related or unrelated, pairs show similar shaping of TCR recombination output by thymic selection. Among related mother-child pairs, overlap was slightly higher than in unrelated pairs, though not significantly.

The chain links TRBV2 to TRBJ1-1; D call uncertain. Sequencing input: blood. This clonotype was obtained from a woman aged 40 to 50 in good health. CDR3: CASSAGVSTEAFF. The CDR3 DNA sequence: TGTGCCAGCAGTGCCGGGGTGAGCACTGAAGCTTTCTTT.